The 32 T cell receptor beta chains below all came from one sample that was sequenced in a study of T cells in Graves' hyperthyroidism and ophthalmopathy. There were TCR beta CDR3 regions amplified from RNA transcripts. RT-PCR in the first round (using the HTBI primer set) targeted the TCR CDR3. TCRdb processed the multiplex PCR reads anew with MiXCR; each CDR3 protein has one entry. Of roughly 150,000 distinct CDR3 sequences detected, about 9.4% appear once; the ten largest clones hold more than 20%. The sequenced material came from blood. The receptors shown here come from a woman between 18 and 30 years old with Graves' hyperthyroidism that later progressed to Graves' ophthalmopathy.

This clonotype was counted at least ten times. This chain connects TRBV20-1 to TRBJ2-3; maybe TRBD1 (6 bases). The CDR3 is 15 residues long. The V gene lost 3 bases and the J gene lost 5 bases, with 18 bases spanning the gap. Germline CDR1 is DFQATT and CDR2 is SNEGSKA (reference sequence). This chain's CDR3 is CSASLGARSLDTQYF. The CDR3 nucleotides read TGCAGTGCTAGTTTGGGGGCGCGTAGCCTAGATACGCAGTATTTT.

This clonotype was found many times. V and J are TRBV16 and TRBJ2-3; D gene ambiguous. The CDR3 is made up of 15 amino acids. Trimming removed 3 bases from V and 1 base from J, with 11 bases in between. Germline CDR1 reads KGHSY; CDR2 reads FQNENV. CDR3 region: CASSHLGYRTDTQYF. CDR3 DNA: TGTGCCAGCAGCCACCTCGGGTACCGCACAGATACGCAGTATTTT.

This chain connects TRBV13 to TRBJ2-3; D possibly corresponds to TRBD1 (6 bases). Germline lookup yields CDR1 PRHDT and CDR2 FYEKMQ (reference sequence). Trimming cost V 5 bases and J 4 bases, with 16 bases left between them. The CDR3 is made up of 15 amino acids. The CDR3 region is CASSTQGRRADTQYF. CDR3 coding DNA: TGTGCCAGCAGCACCCAGGGGAGAAGAGCAGATACGCAGTATTTT.

This clonotype appeared many times. The chain links TRBV20-1 to TRBJ2-7, with D unresolved. This CDR3 has 12 residues. Trimming pared 0 bases from V and 4 bases from J, leaving 7 bases between. Germline V gene data show CDR1 as DFQATT and CDR2 as SNEGSKA (reference sequence). The CDR3 sequence: CSARELEYEQYF. DNA of the CDR3: TGCAGTGCTAGAGAACTGGAATACGAGCAGTACTTC.

At least ten counts were recorded for this clonotype. V gene TRBV6-5 combines with J gene TRBJ2-5, with 10 bases identical to TRBD2. V was pared by 2 bases and J by 5 bases, with 14 bases of the junction left unmatched. The length of the CDR3 is 18 residues. Per the germline V gene, CDR1 is MNHEY and CDR2 is SVGAGI. DNA for the CDR3: TGTGCCAGCAGTTACGGAAAAAATCTAGCGGGGGTTGGGGAGACCCAGTACTTC. Residues: CASSYGKNLAGVGETQYF.

This clonotype was picked up many times. The chain is built from TRBV24-1 and TRBJ2-2; 8 nucleotides align to TRBD1. Germline CDR1 and CDR2: KGHDR and SFDVKD. This CDR3 is 16 amino acids long. V trimming: 3 bases; J trimming: 4 bases; junction bases outside the gene matches: 6. CDR3 sequence: CATSDRTGLTTGELFF. DNA of the CDR3: TGTGCCACCAGTGATCGGACAGGGCTAACCACCGGGGAGCTGTTTTTT.

This clonotype was found many times. The J gene is TRBJ2-1, the V gene TRBV2, with 7 bases matching TRBD2. Unmatched junction bases numbered 12, after V lost 4 bases and J lost 3 bases. Germline CDR1 reads SNHLY; CDR2 reads FYNNEI. This CDR3 is built from 17 residues. The CDR3 loop is CASSANSPAGLYNEQFF. CDR3 nucleotides: TGTGCCAGCAGTGCTAATAGTCCAGCGGGACTCTACAATGAGCAGTTCTTC.

V and J are TRBV20-1 and TRBJ2-1; 9 bases align to TRBD2. Germline V gives CDR1 DFQATT, CDR2 SNEGSKA (reference sequence). With V trimmed by 0 bases and J by 0 bases, 6 bases remained unmatched. The CDR3 loop spans 17 amino acids. This chain's CDR3 is CSARDPSGGTSYNEQFF. As DNA, the CDR3 is TGCAGTGCTAGAGATCCAAGCGGGGGGACCTCCTACAATGAGCAGTTCTTC.

V usage is TRBV4-1 and J usage is TRBJ1-1; TRBD1 aligns across 9 bases. The CDR3 covers 15 residues. The V gene end was trimmed by 1 base and the J gene end by 7 bases; junction bases not matched to a gene: 7. The germline CDR1 and CDR2 sequences are MGHRA and YSYEKL. The CDR3 is CASSQGRDRVVEAFF. Written as DNA, the CDR3 is TGCGCCAGCAGCCAAGGCCGGGACAGGGTCGTTGAAGCTTTCTTT.

Concerning this clonotype itself: A much larger clone lies a single base off, so this may be a read error. The CDR3 region has the DNA TGTGCCAGCAGTCTCACTTGGACGAACAATGAGCGGTTCTTC. Protein: CASSLTWTNNERFF. The chain uses TRBV27 and TRBJ2-1; D gene uncertain. The CDR3 contains 14 residues. The germline V gene has CDR1 MNHEY and CDR2 SMNVEV (reference sequence).

This clonotype appeared a few times. This chain uses TRBV20-1 with TRBJ1-2; no firm D call. There are 13 residues in the CDR3. The germline gives CDR1 DFQATT, CDR2 SNEGSKA (reference sequence). V was trimmed by 0 bases and J by 5 bases, leaving 10 bases between them. The CDR3: CSARDQREYGYTF. The DNA for the CDR3 is TGCAGTGCTAGAGATCAGCGCGAATATGGCTACACCTTC.

This clonotype has at least ten counts. The V and J genes are TRBV9 and TRBJ2-3; D tentatively fits TRBD1 or TRBD2 (6 bases each). Germline CDR1 reads SGDLS; CDR2 reads YYNGEE. V lost 1 base and J 4 bases, leaving 13 bases between the germline ends. CDR3 length: 15 amino acids. The CDR3 is CASSVFEGGPDTQYF. The CDR3 coding sequence is TGTGCCAGCAGCGTATTCGAGGGGGGCCCAGATACGCAGTATTTT.

This clonotype appeared a few times. This chain links TRBV6-4 with TRBJ2-2; TRBD2 agrees at 11 bases. Germline V CDR1 and CDR2: MRHNA, SNTAGT. The V and J ends lost 6 bases and 7 bases, in that order; junction bases with no gene match: 10. This CDR3 comprises 16 residues. The CDR3 region has the DNA TGTGCCAGCAGATTACTAGCGGGAGTCTCCGTCGGGGAGCTGTTTTTT. Translating gives CASRLLAGVSVGELFF.

This clonotype was recorded at least ten times. The CDR3 DNA follows: TGTGCCAGCAGCAAGACAGGCTTAACCTACGAGCAGTACTTC. It codes for CASSKTGLTYEQYF. The J gene is TRBJ2-7, the V gene TRBV12-3 or TRBV12-4; D is possibly TRBD1 (6 bases). Trimming took 6 bases from V and 2 from J, leaving 14 bases between them. CDR3 size: 14 residues.

In its sample, this clonotype was seen a few times. J is TRBJ2-1 and V is TRBV6-9; D is possibly TRBD2 (5 bases). Germline values: CDR1 MNHGY, CDR2 SVAAGI. CDR3 length equals 13 residues. Trimming shortened V by 3 bases and J by 5 bases, and 8 bases separated the two germline ends. The CDR3 protein is CASSYGLDNEQFF. The CDR3 coding sequence is TGTGCCAGCAGTTACGGACTTGACAATGAGCAGTTCTTC.

This clonotype was observed at least ten times. This chain joins TRBV20-1 and TRBJ2-5; 8 nucleotides agree with TRBD1. The trim removed 6 bases at V and 5 bases at J, leaving 8 bases unmatched. This CDR3 is built from 13 residues. Germline V gene data show CDR1 as DFQATT and CDR2 as SNEGSKA (reference sequence). The CDR3 reads CSAGTGGLETQYF. In DNA, the CDR3 is TGCAGTGCCGGGACAGGCGGGCTGGAGACCCAGTACTTC.

V gene TRBV16 combines with J gene TRBJ1-2, with D unclear. The germline CDR1 and CDR2 sequences are KGHSY and FQNENV. Deletions cut 4 bases from V and 6 bases from J, with 15 bases between. The CDR3 consists of 14 residues. CDR3 nucleotides: TGTGCCAGCAGCCTGGTCCAGCCCCTGGATGGCTACACCTTC. Residues: CASSLVQPLDGYTF.

This clonotype was counted a few times. The V call is TRBV9, the J call TRBJ1-6, with unresolved D. The V and J ends lost 2 bases and 5 bases respectively, with 11 bases between them. The CDR3 contains 15 residues. The germline V gene encodes CDR1 SGDLS and CDR2 YYNGEE. The DNA of the CDR3 is TGTGCCAGCAGCGTCACCCCAAATAATAATTCACCCCTCCACTTT. Translating gives CASSVTPNNNSPLHF.

In its sample, this clonotype was seen many times. The chain carries TRBV14 and TRBJ2-5; the D call may be TRBD1 or TRBD2 (5 bases each). V lost 0 bases and J 5 bases, leaving 16 bases between the germline ends. The CDR3 covers 16 residues. Germline loops: CDR1 SGHDN, CDR2 FVKESK. In nucleotides, the CDR3 is TGTGCCAGCAGCCAAGAACTTTGGTGGGGGACCGAGACCCAGTACTTC. It codes for CASSQELWWGTETQYF.

There are many counts of this clonotype. This rearrangement joins TRBV19 to TRBJ2-5; 12 bases agree with TRBD2. Trimming took 4 bases from V and 4 from J; bases not matched to a gene: 19. CDR3 size: 20 residues. CDR1 is LNHDA, CDR2 SQIVND, per germline (reference sequence). In nucleotides, the CDR3 is TGTGCCAGTAGTACCCCGGGACTAGCGGGTTTCAGATTGGGAAGAGAGACCCAGTACTTC. This gives the protein CASSTPGLAGFRLGRETQYF. Full variable domain (missing parts from reference TRBV19 and TRBJ2-5): DGGITQSPKYLFRKEGQNVTLSCEQNLNHDAMYWYRQDPGQGLRLIYYSQIVNDFQKGDIAEGYSVSREKKESFPLTVTSAQKNPTAFYLCASSTPGLAGFRLGRETQYFGPGTRLLVL.

Turning to this clonotype: A much larger clone differs from this one at a single base, so this may be a read error. The gene calls are TRBV12-3 or TRBV12-4 and TRBJ1-4; 7 bases agree with TRBD1. The junction had 15 bases not matched to a gene; V was cut back by 7 bases and J by 4 bases. This CDR3 is 17 amino acids long. This chain's CDR3 is CASNDSGTARFNEKLFF. Written as DNA, the CDR3 is TGTGCCAGCAATGACTCCGGGACAGCAAGATTTAATGAAAAACTGTTTTTT.

The sample holds many counts of this clonotype. This rearrangement joins TRBV7-7 to TRBJ2-5, with TRBD1 as a possible D gene (5 bases). The CDR3 has 15 residues. Trimming took off 0 bases at V and 2 bases at J, with 10 bases between the two ends. The germline CDR1 and CDR2 sequences are SSHAT and FNYEAQ (reference sequence). The CDR3 DNA sequence: TGTGCCAGCAGCTTAGCGGCAGGGATTCAAGAGACCCAGTACTTC. Translated: CASSLAAGIQETQYF.

This rearrangement joins TRBV18 to TRBJ1-2, with 8 bases identical to TRBD1. CDR1 KGHSH and CDR2 LQKENI come from the germline V gene. The CDR3 sequence is 14 residues long. With V trimmed by 8 bases and J by 4 bases, 9 bases remained unmatched. The CDR3 here is CASQGQGASYGYTF. CDR3 nucleotides: TGTGCCAGCCAAGGCCAGGGGGCTAGCTATGGCTACACCTTC.

This clonotype occurred many times. V gene TRBV7-9 combines with J gene TRBJ2-3; D might be TRBD1 or TRBD2, each matching 5 bases. This CDR3 contains 16 residues. Germline V gene lookup returns CDR1 SEHNR and CDR2 FQNEAQ (reference sequence). The V end was cut by 1 base, the J end by 7 bases, with 18 bases between. The CDR3: CASSLGGRVPQNTQYF. The CDR3 nucleotides read TGTGCCAGCAGCTTAGGGGGGAGAGTTCCTCAGAATACGCAGTATTTT.

This chain uses TRBV30 with TRBJ2-1; 15 bases are shared with TRBD2. The germline V gene has CDR1 GTSNPN and CDR2 SVGIG (reference sequence). J gave up 6 bases and V 2 bases, and 17 bases lay outside the gene matches. The CDR3 totals 20 residues. The CDR3 coding sequence is TGTGCCTGGAGTCCCAAAATCGGACTAGCGGGGGGGAGGGGGCGCAATGAGCAGTTCTTC. It codes for CAWSPKIGLAGGRGRNEQFF.

This clonotype has ten or more counts. The rearrangement joins TRBV10-3 to TRBJ1-1; TRBD1 might be the D (6 bases). The CDR3 has 12 amino acids. In germline, CDR1 is ENHRY, CDR2 SYGVKD. The V end was cut by 10 bases, the J end by 0 bases, with 9 bases between. CDR3 region: CATGQMNTEAFF. The CDR3 DNA is TGTGCCACGGGACAAATGAACACTGAAGCTTTCTTT.

The chain joins TRBV4-1 to TRBJ2-7; unclear D gene. V was clipped by 0 bases and J by 7 bases, with 10 bases between them. The germline V gene encodes CDR1 MGHRA and CDR2 YSYEKL. CDR3 length: 13 amino acids. CDR3 nucleotides: TGCGCCAGCAGCCAAGATGGTATATTTGAGCAGTACTTC. Translated: CASSQDGIFEQYF.

In this sample, this clonotype turned up a few times. V gene TRBV5-5 combines with J gene TRBJ1-5, with D possibly TRBD1 on 6 matching bases. The germline V gene encodes CDR1 SGHKS and CDR2 YYEKEE (reference sequence). With 0 bases removed from V and 9 bases from J, the gap between germline ends came to 19 bases. The CDR3 is 16 amino acids. CDR3 coding DNA: TGTGCCAGCAGCTTGGAAGGGGACACCAGTTTGTGGCCCCAGCATTTT. This gives the protein CASSLEGDTSLWPQHF.

The J gene is TRBJ2-5, the V gene TRBV11-2; D not certain. This CDR3 region has 14 residues. Germline V lookup: CDR1 SGHAT, CDR2 FQNNGV. V lost 6 bases and J 0 bases, leaving 11 bases between the germline ends. In nucleotides, the CDR3 is TGTGCCAGCAGTTATAGGCACTACCAAGAGACCCAGTACTTC. This gives the protein CASSYRHYQETQYF.

This clonotype was detected a few times. The chain couples TRBV4-1 to TRBJ2-3; 12 bases line up with TRBD2. The germline CDR1 and CDR2 sequences are MGHRA and YSYEKL. This CDR3 region has 18 residues. Unmatched junction bases numbered 4, after V lost 0 bases and J lost 0 bases. The CDR3 coding sequence is TGCGCCAGCAGCCAAGATCGAGGACTAGCGGGAAGCACAGATACGCAGTATTTT. Encoded protein: CASSQDRGLAGSTDTQYF.

This clonotype came up many times. In DNA form, the CDR3 reads TGTGCCAGCAGAACGGACAGGGTCACTGAAGCTTTCTTT. Protein: CASRTDRVTEAFF. This rearrangement joins TRBV28 to TRBJ1-1; 8 bases agree with TRBD1. Germline trimming cut 6 bases from V and 4 bases from J; bases unmatched to any gene: 4. CDR1 is MDHEN, CDR2 SYDVKM, per germline. The CDR3 is 13 amino acids.

This clonotype was found many times. The chain links TRBV15 to TRBJ1-5; D not resolved. Between the trimmed V and J ends, which lost 0 bases and 7 bases, there was a span of 10 bases. Germline-derived CDR1 and CDR2 are LNHNV and YYDKDF (reference sequence). The CDR3 is 14 residues long. The CDR3 here is CATSRDKGSQPQHF. The CDR3 DNA reads as TGTGCCACCAGCAGAGATAAGGGTAGCCAGCCCCAGCATTTT.